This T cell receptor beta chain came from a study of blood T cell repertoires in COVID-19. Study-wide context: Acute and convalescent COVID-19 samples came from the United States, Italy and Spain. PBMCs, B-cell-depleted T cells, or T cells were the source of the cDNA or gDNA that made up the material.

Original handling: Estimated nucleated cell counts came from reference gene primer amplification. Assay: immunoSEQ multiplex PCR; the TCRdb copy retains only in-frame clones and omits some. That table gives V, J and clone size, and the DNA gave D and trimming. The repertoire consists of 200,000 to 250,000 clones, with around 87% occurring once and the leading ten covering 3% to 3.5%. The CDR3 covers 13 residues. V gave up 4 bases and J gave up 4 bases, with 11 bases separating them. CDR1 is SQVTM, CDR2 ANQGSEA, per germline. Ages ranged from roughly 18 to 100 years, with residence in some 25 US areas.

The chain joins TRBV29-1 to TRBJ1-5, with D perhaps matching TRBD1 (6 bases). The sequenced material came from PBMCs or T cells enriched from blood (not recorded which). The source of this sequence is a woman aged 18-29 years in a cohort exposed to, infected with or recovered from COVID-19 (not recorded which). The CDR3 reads CSVAGARNQPQHF. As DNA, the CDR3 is TGCAGCGTTGCAGGGGCGAGGAATCAGCCCCAGCATTTT.